The TCR beta chain described here comes from a study of glioma-infiltrating T cells. TCR alpha and beta CDR3 regions were amplified from RNA using iRepertoire nested multiplex PCR. TCRdb used MiXCR to reprocess the multiplex PCR reads, holding one entry per CDR3 protein. The sample carries some 93,000 distinct CDR3 sequences, approximately 39% recorded once. CDR1 MNHGY and CDR2 SVAAGI come from the germline V gene. The CDR3 is 14 amino acids. To note about this clonotype: One end of the junction does not line up with germline, which may come from a read error.

The sequence was collected from a human donor with low-grade glioma or glioblastoma, undergoing nonglioma brain surgery, or in good health (not recorded which). The gene calls are TRBV6-9 and TRBJ2-1; D is unclear. Sequenced sample: glioma tissue, nonneoplastic brain tissue, or PBMCs (not recorded which). The CDR3 protein is CASSYTPPYNEQFF. The CDR3 DNA reads TGTGCCAGCAGTTATACCCCTCCCTATAATGAGCAGTTCTTC.